One and the same sample provided the 23 T cell receptor beta chains below, sequenced in a study of breast tumors, draining lymph nodes, adjacent tissues. MiXCR was run by TCRdb on the multiplex PCR reads, yielding one entry per CDR3 protein. This table has 14,000 to 15,000 distinct CDR3 sequences, more than 45% appearing once. The material sequenced was tumor-adjacent breast tissue. The receptors come from a female donor with breast cancer. Some clones in this sample may be carry-over from other donors' samples.

The rearrangement joins TRBV7-9 to TRBJ2-7, with 11 bases aligning to TRBD1. Germline CDR1 and CDR2: SEHNR and FQNEAQ (reference sequence). The V and J ends lost 5 bases and 4 bases, in that order; junction bases with no gene match: 4. The CDR3 extends over 14 amino acids. The CDR3 loop is CASSHRDRGYEQYF. The CDR3 DNA follows: TGTGCCAGCAGCCACCGGGACAGGGGGTACGAGCAGTACTTC.

V and J are TRBV12-3 or TRBV12-4 and TRBJ2-1; D is uncertain. Trimming pared 6 bases from V and 0 bases from J, leaving 9 bases between. The CDR3 covers 14 residues. In DNA form, the CDR3 reads TGTGCCAGCAGCCCACGGAGCTCCTACAATGAGCAGTTCTTC. Protein product: CASSPRSSYNEQFF.

By share of the sample, this clonotype is medium-sized. The V and J genes are TRBV11-2 and TRBJ1-3; 8 bases agree with TRBD1. The germline CDR1 and CDR2 sequences are SGHAT and FQNNGV. V was clipped by 5 bases and J by 3 bases; unmatched bases: 9. The CDR3 has 16 residues. The CDR3 DNA reads as TGTGCCAGCAGCGCCCGTCGGACAGGGTTTGGAAACACCATATATTTT. Protein sequence: CASSARRTGFGNTIYF.

This clonotype was seen ten or more times. The chain recombines TRBV6-1 with TRBJ2-7, with 10 nucleotides matching TRBD2. V lost 8 bases and J lost 7; bases outside the gene matches: 8. Germline CDR1 MNHNS, CDR2 SASEGT. The CDR3 covers 13 residues. The CDR3 DNA reads TGTGCCAGCGGGGCTAGCGGGAGTGGAGAGCAGTACTTC. Protein: CASGASGSGEQYF.

This clonotype was recorded once. This chain connects TRBV7-2 to TRBJ2-1; 7 bases map to TRBD1. The CDR3 contains 15 residues. The trim removed 6 bases at V and 2 bases at J, leaving 7 bases unmatched. Germline-derived CDR1 and CDR2 are SGHTA and FQGNSA. CDR3 bases: TGTGCCAGCAGTTCTGACAGGGAGCCCTACAATGAGCAGTTCTTC. This sequence encodes CASSSDREPYNEQFF.

This chain links TRBV4-2 with TRBJ1-2; 9 nucleotides align to TRBD1. Germline V CDR1 and CDR2: LGHNA, YNFKEQ. The CDR3 extends over 16 amino acids. V was clipped by 2 bases and J by 1 base; unmatched bases: 5. Here the CDR3 reads CASSQPGQGFNYGYTF. The CDR3 DNA reads TGTGCCAGCAGCCAACCGGGACAGGGCTTTAACTATGGCTACACCTTC.

The CDR3 DNA is TGTGCCAGCAGCTTATCGGGGACAGGCTACGAGCAGTACTTC. Protein: CASSLSGTGYEQYF. The chain has TRBV7-8 and TRBJ2-7; 8 nucleotides match TRBD1. The CDR3 has 14 residues. Per germline, CDR1 SGHVS and CDR2 FQNEAQ. The trim removed 2 bases at V and 3 bases at J, leaving 3 bases unmatched.

This clonotype was counted many times. The chain joins TRBV12-3 or TRBV12-4 to TRBJ2-7; 11 nucleotides align to TRBD2. The V gene end was trimmed by 6 bases and the J gene end by 10 bases; junction bases not matched to a gene: 8. The CDR3 runs 13 residues. CDR3 region: CASSLTSGGSQYF. DNA of the CDR3: TGTGCCAGCAGCCTAACTAGCGGGGGAAGTCAGTACTTC.

This clonotype appeared many times. The chain recombines TRBV20-1 with TRBJ2-1; 8 nucleotides agree with TRBD1. The V gene's germline CDR1 is DFQATT and CDR2 SNEGSKA (reference sequence). V gave up 5 bases and J gave up 7 bases; unmatched junction bases: 7. The length of the CDR3 is 13 residues. Here the CDR3 reads CSAPRRGRNEQFF. In DNA, the CDR3 is TGCAGTGCTCCCCGCAGGGGGCGTAATGAGCAGTTCTTC.

This clonotype has at least ten counts. This chain uses TRBV6-1 with TRBJ1-5; 7 positions agree with TRBD1. Germline V CDR1 and CDR2: MNHNS, SASEGT. The CDR3 loop spans 15 amino acids. The J segment lost 1 base and the V segment lost 7 bases, leaving 7 bases of the junction unmatched. CDR3 loop: CASKVRGPSNQPQHF. The CDR3 DNA is TGTGCCAGCAAGGTGAGGGGGCCGAGCAATCAGCCCCAGCATTTT.

This clonotype was counted ten times or more. This rearrangement joins TRBV9 to TRBJ1-5; TRBD1 aligns across 9 bases. The V segment lost 0 bases and the J segment 8 bases; nucleotides outside the gene matches: 6. The CDR3 contains 15 residues. The germline V gene encodes CDR1 SGDLS and CDR2 YYNGEE. CDR3 region: CASSVEGQGFEPQHF. The CDR3 nucleotides read TGTGCCAGCAGCGTAGAGGGACAGGGTTTTGAGCCCCAGCATTTT.

The genes are TRBV12-3 or TRBV12-4 and TRBJ2-5; 8 bases line up with TRBD1. This CDR3 comprises 18 residues. Trimming removed 2 bases from V and 0 bases from J; junction bases left unmatched: 11. The CDR3 DNA is TGTGCCAGCAGTTTAACGGGACAGGCCACCTTTTACCAAGAGACCCAGTACTTC. Translated: CASSLTGQATFYQETQYF.

This clonotype showed up many times. A read error may explain this, as a much larger clone is one base away. This sequence joins TRBV6-6 and TRBJ1-5; 7 bases fit TRBD1. Trimming at V came to 7 bases and at J to 5 bases, leaving 5 bases not matched to a gene. The germline V gene encodes CDR1 MNHNY and CDR2 SVGAGI (reference sequence). The CDR3 length is 13 residues. CDR3 DNA: TGTGCCAGCAACCACAGGGGAGATCAGCCCCAGCATTTT. Residues: CASNHRGDQPQHF.

By share of the sample, this clonotype is medium-sized. The chain uses TRBV10-3 and TRBJ1-2; a possible D gene is TRBD1 (6 bases). Trimming cost V 1 base and J 4 bases, with 13 bases left between them. Germline V gene data show CDR1 as ENHRY and CDR2 as SYGVKD. The CDR3 length is 15 residues. CDR3 sequence reads: CAISELTGSLYGYTF. In DNA, the CDR3 is TGTGCCATCAGTGAGTTAACAGGGTCCCTCTATGGCTACACCTTC.

The chain recombines TRBV20-1 with TRBJ1-6, with 9 bases identical to TRBD1. Germline lookup yields CDR1 DFQATT and CDR2 SNEGSKA (reference sequence). J gave up 6 bases and V 6 bases, and 9 bases lay outside the gene matches. The CDR3 is 15 residues long. The CDR3 is CSARKDRGFNSPLHF. In nucleotides, the CDR3 is TGCAGTGCCCGAAAGGACAGGGGATTTAATTCACCCCTCCACTTT.

This clonotype was seen repeatedly, ten times or more. As DNA, the CDR3 is TGCAGTGCTAGAGATGGGGCTTCGGGCACCGGGGAGCTGTTTTTT. It translates to CSARDGASGTGELFF. The chain recombines TRBV20-1 with TRBJ2-2; a weak D match, TRBD1 (5 bases). Trimming shortened V by 0 bases and J by 4 bases, and 12 bases separated the two germline ends. Germline-derived CDR1 and CDR2 are DFQATT and SNEGSKA (reference sequence). The CDR3 contains 15 residues.

The V and J genes are TRBV6-1 and TRBJ2-3; D tentatively fits TRBD1 or TRBD2 (5 bases each). Germline V gene lookup returns CDR1 MNHNS and CDR2 SASEGT. The CDR3 totals 17 residues. V shed 2 bases and J shed 2 bases, with 17 bases lying between them. CDR3 in amino acids: CASSERRGRRPTDTQYF. In DNA form, the CDR3 reads TGTGCCAGCAGTGAAAGACGGGGCAGACGCCCCACAGATACGCAGTATTTT.

The chain combines TRBV24-1 with TRBJ1-5; no reliable D call. The germline V gene has CDR1 KGHDR and CDR2 SFDVKD. V lost 1 base, J lost 4 bases, and 7 bases lay in between. The CDR3 sequence is 14 residues long. The CDR3 reads CATSDLGGNQPQHF. CDR3 coding DNA: TGTGCCACCAGTGATTTAGGAGGGAATCAGCCCCAGCATTTT.

Ten or more counts support this clonotype. The V and J genes are TRBV12-5 and TRBJ2-1; a possible D gene is TRBD1 (6 bases). The V gene's germline CDR1 is LGHNT and CDR2 FRNRAP. Deletions cut 6 bases from V and 1 base from J, with 16 bases between. The CDR3 runs to 16 residues. CDR3 sequence reads: CASGNYRDTSYNEQFF. CDR3 DNA: TGTGCTAGTGGGAACTATCGGGACACTTCCTACAATGAGCAGTTCTTC. Based on the CDR3 plus reference TRBV12-5 and TRBJ2-1, the full variable domain is DARVTQTPRHKVTEMGQEVTMRCQPILGHNTVFWYRQTMMQGLELLAYFRNRAPLDDSGMPKDRFSAEMPDATLATLKIQPSEPRDSAVYFCASGNYRDTSYNEQFFGPGTRLTVL.

The chain is built from TRBV13 and TRBJ2-7; no firm D call. The V and J ends lost 7 bases and 9 bases respectively, with 7 bases between them. The CDR3 sequence is 9 residues long. Germline V gives CDR1 PRHDT, CDR2 FYEKMQ (reference sequence). The DNA of the CDR3 is TGTGCCAGCATAAGTGGGCAGTACGTC. Translated, it gives CASISGQYV.

This clonotype has at least ten counts. V and J are TRBV7-9 and TRBJ2-3, with D tentatively TRBD1 (5 bases). The CDR3 consists of 14 residues. Trimming removed 0 bases at V and 5 bases at J, with 9 bases between. Per germline, CDR1 SEHNR and CDR2 FQNEAQ (reference sequence). Here the CDR3 reads CASSLAAGIDTQYF. The CDR3 nucleotides are TGTGCCAGCAGCTTAGCCGCAGGGATAGATACGCAGTATTTT.

By sample share, this clonotype is medium-sized. The chain combines TRBV5-1 with TRBJ2-3; D perhaps matches TRBD1 (6 bases). Trimming pared 7 bases from V and 0 bases from J, leaving 12 bases between. The CDR3 totals 14 residues. CDR1 is SGHRS, CDR2 YFSETQ, per germline. CDR3 DNA sequence: TGCGCCAGCTTCTCAGGGGTTAGCACAGATACGCAGTATTTT. Residues: CASFSGVSTDTQYF.

The chain joins TRBV5-4 to TRBJ2-5; D not resolved. This CDR3 has 13 amino acids. Germline loops: CDR1 SGHNT, CDR2 YYREEE (reference sequence). V was shortened by 7 bases and J by 5 bases, with 15 bases between the two germline ends. CDR3 nucleotide sequence: TGTGCCAGCGCCTCCCTTCTTGGGGAGACCCAGTACTTC. Translating gives CASASLLGETQYF.